This T cell receptor (beta chain) was identified during a study of OX40 agonist ivuxolimab in advanced cancers. Background on the study: In this cohort, patients received ivuxolimab, an agonistic anti-OX40 (CD134) antibody. Findings and caveats of the study: The CD4+ and CD8+ T cells in the blood had expanded clonally by week 6 at 0.1 to 3.0 mg/kg. There were, on average, more expanded clones in CD8+ T cells than in CD4+.

Blood draws occurred at baseline, cycle 4 day 1, and cycle 7 day 1. About this clone itself: Its antigen is not identified.

Between the trimmed V and J ends, which lost 0 bases and 2 bases, there was a span of 9 bases. There are 15 residues in the CDR3. Germline values: CDR1 SGDLS, CDR2 YYNGEE. The data were produced by immunoSEQ multiplex PCR, yet TCRdb's version contains in-frame clones alone and is incomplete. The sample carries approximately 74,000 clones, approximately 92% recorded once. The source of this sequence is an adult with an advanced solid tumor such as melanoma, head and neck, liver or kidney cancer. The chain has TRBV9 and TRBJ2-1, with D possibly TRBD1 on 5 matching bases. The sequenced sample was CD4+ or CD8+ T cells sorted from blood, obtained in a trial of the OX40 agonist ivuxolimab. CDR3 sequence reads: CASSVEGYAYNEQFF. CDR3 nucleotide sequence: TGTGCCAGCAGCGTAGAGGGGTACGCCTACAATGAGCAGTTCTTC. Variable domain in full (rest from reference TRBV9 and TRBJ2-1): DSGVTQTPKHLITATGQRVTLRCSPRSGDLSVYWYQQSLDQGLQFLIQYYNGEERAKGNILERFSAQQFPDLHSELNLSSLELGDSALYFCASSVEGYAYNEQFFGPGTRLTVL.